The rows below give T cell receptor beta chains drawn from one sample of a study of CD8+ T cells in alopecia areata. Profiling relied on immunoSEQ multiplex PCR, and the TCRdb table lists in-frame clones only, not all of them. The sample lists about 270,000 clones, roughly 63% seen once, with roughly 0.88% in the top ten. The sample in question was CD4+ T cells sorted from blood, obtained between weeks 51 and 54, from a patient treated with tofacitinib. The origin of the receptors is a human donor with alopecia areata. The CDR3 runs from the conserved cysteine through the conserved F or W. The order of the fields is D gene, V gene, J gene, clone size, CDR3 protein, CDR3 DNA. The D gene is left open where the match is weak. Some rows mark clone size as missing; the rest say once, few, many or name a class of expanded clone.

NA,TRBV7-2,TRBJ2-3,NA,CASSFTFTDTQYF,TGTGCCAGCAGCTTCACATTTACAGATACGCAGTATTTT
TRBD1,TRBV23-1,TRBJ2-7,NA,CASSHSAGGVRSYEQYF,TGCGCCAGCAGTCACTCCGCAGGGGGCGTTCGGTCCTACGAGCAGTACTTC
NA,TRBV6-5,TRBJ1-5,NA,CASSYSRHQPQHF,TGTGCCAGCAGTTACAGCCGACATCAGCCCCAGCATTTT
TRBD2,TRBV6-4,TRBJ2-1,NA,CASRERGAYNEQFF,TGTGCCAGCAGAGAGCGGGGGGCCTACAATGAGCAGTTCTTC
NA,TRBV2,TRBJ2-5,NA,CASSLETQYF,TGTGCCAGCAGTCTGGAGACCCAGTACTTC
NA,TRBV29-1,TRBJ2-5,few,CSVGNLQETQYF,TGCAGCGTTGGGAACCTCCAAGAGACCCAGTACTTC
NA,TRBV5-1,TRBJ2-7,NA,CASRGTAYEQYF,TGCGCCAGCAGAGGAACAGCCTACGAGCAGTACTTC
TRBD1,TRBV7-3,TRBJ2-1,NA,CASSLQGAPLPEQFF,TGTGCCAGCAGCCTACAGGGGGCCCCTCTTCCTGAGCAGTTCTTC
NA,TRBV9,TRBJ1-6,NA,CASSSQGGGSPLHF,TGTGCCAGCAGCTCCCAGGGAGGAGGTTCACCCCTCCACTTT
TRBD1,TRBV7-8,TRBJ1-1,NA,CASSVRDRGVEAFF,TGTGCCAGCAGCGTCCGGGACAGGGGCGTTGAAGCTTTCTTT
NA,TRBV6-5,TRBJ2-7,NA,CASSYGGTYEQYF,TGTGCCAGCAGTTACGGGGGCACCTACGAGCAGTACTTC
TRBD1,TRBV29-1,TRBJ2-5,NA,CSVDEGAETQYF,TGCAGCGTTGATGAGGGGGCCGAGACCCAGTACTTC
NA,TRBV7-3,TRBJ2-3,NA,CASSLRAGNADTQYF,TGTGCCAGCAGCTTACGGGCAGGGAATGCAGATACGCAGTATTTT
NA,TRBV4-2,TRBJ2-1,NA,CASSQEGLAAYNEQFF,TGTGCCAGCAGCCAAGAAGGATTAGCGGCGTACAATGAGCAGTTCTTC
TRBD2,TRBV9,TRBJ2-1,few,CASSGDLAVYNEQFF,TGTGCCAGCAGCGGAGACCTAGCGGTCTACAATGAGCAGTTCTTC
NA,TRBV27,TRBJ1-1,NA,CASNPTGYGTEAFF,TGTGCCAGCAACCCGACAGGTTATGGCACTGAAGCTTTCTTT
TRBD1,TRBV10-3,TRBJ2-3,few,CAISEEGQGSTDTQYF,TGTGCCATCAGTGAGGAGGGACAGGGGAGCACAGATACGCAGTATTTT
TRBD1,TRBV29-1,TRBJ2-1,NA,CSVDRTGYNEQFF,TGCAGCGTTGACAGGACAGGGTACAATGAGCAGTTCTTC
NA,TRBV10-3,TRBJ1-2,NA,CAIKAPQGSYTF,TGTGCCATCAAAGCCCCGCAAGGTAGCTACACCTTC
NA,TRBV29-1,TRBJ2-7,once,CSVALGGAYEQYF,TGCAGCGTTGCCTTAGGGGGGGCCTACGAGCAGTACTTC
TRBD1,TRBV6-5,TRBJ2-1,NA,CASKMTGSTFNEQFF,TGTGCCAGCAAAATGACAGGGTCCACTTTCAATGAGCAGTTCTTC
TRBD2,TRBV29-1,TRBJ2-7,NA,CSVEETSGDHSYEQYF,TGCAGCGTTGAAGAAACTAGCGGGGACCACTCCTACGAGCAGTACTTC
TRBD1,TRBV6-5,TRBJ1-2,once,CASGQGRAGYTF,TGTGCCAGCGGACAGGGAAGGGCTGGCTACACCTTC
TRBD2,TRBV7-2,TRBJ2-7,few,CASSSSSGEAYEQYF,TGTGCCAGCAGCTCCTCTAGCGGGGAAGCCTACGAGCAGTACTTC
NA,TRBV2,TRBJ1-2,NA,CARRAGVYGYTF,TGTGCCAGAAGAGCCGGAGTTTATGGCTACACCTTC
NA,TRBV9,TRBJ2-6,NA,CASSPFSPGANVLTF,TGTGCCAGCAGCCCATTTAGTCCGGGGGCCAACGTCCTGACTTTC
NA,TRBV29-1,TRBJ2-5,NA,CSVERGSETQYF,TGCAGCGTTGAACGGGGATCAGAGACCCAGTACTTC
NA,TRBV19,TRBJ2-7,NA,CASSTGLASSYEQYF,TGTGCCAGTAGTACCGGACTGGCTAGCTCCTACGAGCAGTACTTC
NA,TRBV11-2,TRBJ1-1,NA,CASSLANTEAFF,TGTGCCAGCAGCTTAGCTAACACTGAAGCTTTCTTT
NA,TRBV5-6,TRBJ1-2,NA,CASSPVAQADGYTF,TGTGCCAGCAGCCCCGTAGCGCAGGCTGATGGCTACACCTTC
NA,TRBV9,TRBJ2-7,NA,CASSGESGEQYF,TGTGCCAGCAGCGGGGAGTCGGGCGAGCAGTACTTC
TRBD2,TRBV7-6,TRBJ2-5,NA,CASSHGGGLARQETQYF,TGTGCCAGCAGCCACGGCGGGGGACTAGCGCGGCAAGAGACCCAGTACTTC
TRBD1,TRBV13,TRBJ1-6,NA,CASSLVRTGGNSPLHF,TGTGCCAGCAGCTTAGTCCGGACAGGGGGCAACTCACCCCTCCACTTT
NA,TRBV25-1,TRBJ1-2,NA,CASSEDEALYGYTF,TGTGCCAGCAGTGAAGATGAGGCTCTCTATGGCTACACCTTC
NA,TRBV13,TRBJ2-3,NA,CASSRKSTDTQYF,TGTGCCAGCAGTCGAAAGAGCACAGATACGCAGTATTTT
NA,TRBV6-6,TRBJ1-5,NA,CASSHPLLGQPQHF,TGTGCCAGCAGTCACCCTCTACTCGGGCAGCCCCAGCATTTT
TRBD1,TRBV29-1,TRBJ2-4,NA,CSVAHSTGGNIQYF,TGCAGCGTTGCTCATTCGACAGGGGGGAACATTCAGTACTTC
NA,TRBV15,TRBJ1-6,NA,CATSTGQRNSPLHF,TGTGCCACCAGCACTGGACAGAGAAATTCACCCCTCCACTTT
NA,TRBV2,TRBJ1-1,NA,CASTGTSVNTEAFF,TGTGCCAGCACTGGGACGTCCGTGAACACTGAAGCTTTCTTT
NA,TRBV7-4,TRBJ2-3,NA,CASSDSGITDTQYF,TGTGCCAGCAGTGACAGTGGGATCACAGATACGCAGTATTTT
NA,TRBV29-1,TRBJ2-6,NA,CSVVMLGSHSGANVLTF,TGCAGCGTTGTTATGCTGGGGTCCCACTCTGGGGCCAACGTCCTGACTTTC
NA,TRBV5-1,TRBJ2-5,NA,CASSLTGGRETQYF,TGCGCCAGCAGCCTGACCGGGGGCCGGGAGACCCAGTACTTC